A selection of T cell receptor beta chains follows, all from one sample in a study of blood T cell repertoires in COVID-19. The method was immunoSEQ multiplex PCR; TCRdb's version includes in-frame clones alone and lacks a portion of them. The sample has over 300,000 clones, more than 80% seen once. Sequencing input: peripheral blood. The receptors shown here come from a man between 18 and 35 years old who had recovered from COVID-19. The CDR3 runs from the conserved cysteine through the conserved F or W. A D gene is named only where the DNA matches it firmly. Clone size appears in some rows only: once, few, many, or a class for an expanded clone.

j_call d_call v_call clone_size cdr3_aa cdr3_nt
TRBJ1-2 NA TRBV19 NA CASSYEVRGYYGYTF TGTGCCAGTAGTTATGAAGTAAGAGGGTACTATGGCTACACCTTC
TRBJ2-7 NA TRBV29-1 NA CSVVLGGRNEQYF TGCAGCGTGGTACTCGGGGGGCGAAACGAGCAGTACTTC
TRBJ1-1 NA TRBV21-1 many CASSKRGSVRANTEAFF TGTGCCAGCAGCAAAAGGGGTTCTGTCAGGGCGAACACTGAAGCTTTCTTT
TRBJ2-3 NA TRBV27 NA CASISGTDTQYF TGTGCCAGCATTAGCGGCACAGATACGCAGTATTTT
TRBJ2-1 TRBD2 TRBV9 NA CASSVGEAGGPFNEQFF TGTGCCAGCAGCGTAGGGGAAGCGGGAGGGCCTTTCAATGAGCAGTTCTTC
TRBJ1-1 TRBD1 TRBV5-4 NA CASSLADRGRTEAFF TGTGCCAGCAGCTTGGCCGACAGGGGACGAACTGAAGCTTTCTTT
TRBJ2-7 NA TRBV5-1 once CASSLGRGSYEQYF TGCGCCAGCAGCTTGGGCAGGGGCTCCTACGAGCAGTACTTC
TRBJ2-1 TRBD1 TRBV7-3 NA CASSSGTGPYNEQFF TGTGCCAGCAGCTCCGGGACAGGGCCCTACAATGAGCAGTTCTTC
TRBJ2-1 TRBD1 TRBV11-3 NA CASSQQGAVNEQFF TGTGCCAGCAGCCAACAGGGGGCAGTGAATGAGCAGTTCTTC
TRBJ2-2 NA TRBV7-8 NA CASSLTFLLNTGELFF TGTGCCAGCAGCTTAACGTTTTTACTGAACACCGGGGAGCTGTTTTTT
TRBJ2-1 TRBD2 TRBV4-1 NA CASSGSPNISFYNEQFF TGCGCCAGTAGCGGGAGCCCGAACATCTCATTCTACAATGAGCAGTTCTTC
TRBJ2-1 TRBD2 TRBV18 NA CASSPREAGTFF TGTGCCAGCTCACCACGGGAAGCGGGAACGTTCTTC
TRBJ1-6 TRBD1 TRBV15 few CATRGQNNSPLHF TGTGCCACCAGGGGACAGAATAATTCACCCCTCCACTTT
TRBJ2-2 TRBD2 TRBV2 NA CASSATSGRATGELFF TGTGCCAGCAGCGCTACTAGCGGGAGGGCCACCGGGGAGCTGTTTTTT
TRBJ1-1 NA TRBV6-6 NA CASSYTGLNTEAFF TGTGCCAGCAGTTACACAGGGTTGAACACTGAAGCTTTCTTT
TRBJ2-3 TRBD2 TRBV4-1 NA CASSQRGASGGTDTQYF TGCGCCAGCAGCCAACGGGGGGCTAGCGGGGGAACAGATACGCAGTATTTT
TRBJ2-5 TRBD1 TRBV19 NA CASRETGAGETQYF TGTGCCAGTAGGGAGACAGGGGCGGGGGAGACCCAGTACTTC
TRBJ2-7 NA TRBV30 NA CAWRRRLVGEQYF TGTGCCTGGAGGAGACGACTAGTCGGCGAGCAGTACTTC
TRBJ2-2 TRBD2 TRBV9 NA CASSLGGTGELFF TGTGCCAGCAGCTTGGGGGGGACCGGGGAGCTGTTTTTT
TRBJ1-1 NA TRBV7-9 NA CASSGTGSQGPSF TGTGCCAGCAGCGGAACAGGGTCCCAAGGGCCTTCCTTT
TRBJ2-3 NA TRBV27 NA CASSLNGDTQYF TGTGCCAGCAGTTTAAACGGGGATACGCAGTATTTT
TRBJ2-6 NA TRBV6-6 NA CASSRRLVELSGANVLTF TGTGCCAGCAGTCGTCGTCTAGTTGAACTCTCTGGGGCCAACGTCCTGACTTTC
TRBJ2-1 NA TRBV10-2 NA CASSESRRSYNEQFF TGCGCCAGCAGTGAGTCGAGGCGCTCCTACAATGAGCAGTTCTTC
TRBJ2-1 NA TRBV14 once CASSPLGGANEQFF TGTGCCAGCAGCCCACTAGGAGGAGCCAATGAGCAGTTCTTC
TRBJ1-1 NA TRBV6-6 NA CASGRPNTEAFF TGTGCCAGCGGCAGGCCGAACACTGAAGCTTTCTTT
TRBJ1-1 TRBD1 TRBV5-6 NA CASSFTGGGTEAFF TGTGCCAGCAGCTTCACAGGGGGCGGAACTGAAGCTTTCTTT
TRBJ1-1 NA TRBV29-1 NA CSARQVQTEAFF TGCAGCGCCCGACAGGTTCAAACTGAAGCTTTCTTT
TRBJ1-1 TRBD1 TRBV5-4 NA CASRPLQGDTEAFF TGTGCCAGCAGACCTTTACAGGGGGACACTGAAGCTTTCTTT
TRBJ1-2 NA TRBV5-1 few CASSLEGNYGYTF TGCGCCAGCAGCTTGGAGGGGAACTATGGCTACACCTTC
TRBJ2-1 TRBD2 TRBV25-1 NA CASSAETSGYNEQFF TGTGCCAGCAGTGCCGAGACTAGCGGCTACAATGAGCAGTTCTTC
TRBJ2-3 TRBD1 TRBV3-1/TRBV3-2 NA CASSRGQGDWTDTQYF TGTGCCAGCAGCCGGGGGCAGGGGGATTGGACAGATACGCAGTATTTT
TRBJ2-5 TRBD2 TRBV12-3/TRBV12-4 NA CATASGGTQYF TGTGCCACCGCCTCGGGGGGGACCCAGTACTTC
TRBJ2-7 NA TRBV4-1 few CASSQESADYYSYEQYF TGCGCCAGCAGCCAAGAGTCAGCGGACTACTACTCCTACGAGCAGTACTTC
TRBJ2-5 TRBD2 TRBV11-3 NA CASSLGQRELETQYF TGTGCCAGCAGCTTAGGCCAGCGGGAATTAGAGACCCAGTACTTC
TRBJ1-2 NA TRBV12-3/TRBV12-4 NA CASSLGDGYTF TGTGCCAGCAGTTTAGGCGATGGCTACACCTTC
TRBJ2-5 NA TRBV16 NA CASSQLREETQYF TGTGCCAGCAGCCAACTCAGGGAAGAGACCCAGTACTTC
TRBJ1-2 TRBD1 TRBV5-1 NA CASSLSRGQSMGYTF TGCGCCAGCAGCTTGAGCAGGGGGCAAAGTATGGGCTACACCTTC
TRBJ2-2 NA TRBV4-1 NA CASSLLADLPGELFF TGCGCCAGCAGCCTGCTCGCGGATCTACCCGGGGAGCTGTTTTTT
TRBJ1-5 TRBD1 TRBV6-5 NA CASSHEDRGQPQHF TGTGCCAGCAGTCACGAGGACAGGGGCCAGCCCCAGCATTTT
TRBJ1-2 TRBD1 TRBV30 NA CASPGAGGPGYTF TGTGCCTCCCCCGGAGCAGGGGGACCTGGCTACACCTTC
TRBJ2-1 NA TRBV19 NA CASSTHVNNEQFF TGTGCCAGTAGTACACACGTCAACAATGAGCAGTTCTTC
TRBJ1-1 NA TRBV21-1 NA CASSKKGLTEAFF TGTGCCAGCAGCAAAAAGGGGCTCACTGAAGCTTTCTTT
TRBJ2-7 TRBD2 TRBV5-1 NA CASSLQRDTYEQYF TGCGCCAGCAGCCTTCAGCGGGATACCTACGAGCAGTACTTC
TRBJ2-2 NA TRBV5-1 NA CASSFRSRSDTGELFF TGCGCCAGCAGTTTTCGCTCGCGTTCCGACACCGGGGAGCTGTTTTTT
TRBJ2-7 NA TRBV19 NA CASSIAELSYEQYF TGTGCCAGTAGTATAGCCGAACTATCCTACGAGCAGTACTTC